This TCR beta chain came from a study of T cells after yellow fever vaccination. V shed 2 bases and J shed 9 bases, with 15 bases lying between them. Germline V gives CDR1 SGHRS, CDR2 YFSETQ. The CDR3 sequence is 15 residues long. One entry per CDR3 protein results from TCRdb running MiXCR on the 5' RACE reads. Of 600,000 to 750,000 distinct CDR3 sequences listed, 9% to 15% were seen once; the top ten hold 14% to 15%. The clonotype was recovered from a man aged 25 to 40 who received the YFV17D yellow fever vaccine. Sequencing was performed on PBMCs, taken on the day of the yellow fever booster vaccination. This chain connects TRBV5-1 to TRBJ1-6, with D tentatively TRBD1 (6 bases). The CDR3 DNA sequence: TGCGCCAGCAGCTTATCCGGACAGTTGAGTTCACCCCTCCACTTT. This encodes CASSLSGQLSSPLHF.